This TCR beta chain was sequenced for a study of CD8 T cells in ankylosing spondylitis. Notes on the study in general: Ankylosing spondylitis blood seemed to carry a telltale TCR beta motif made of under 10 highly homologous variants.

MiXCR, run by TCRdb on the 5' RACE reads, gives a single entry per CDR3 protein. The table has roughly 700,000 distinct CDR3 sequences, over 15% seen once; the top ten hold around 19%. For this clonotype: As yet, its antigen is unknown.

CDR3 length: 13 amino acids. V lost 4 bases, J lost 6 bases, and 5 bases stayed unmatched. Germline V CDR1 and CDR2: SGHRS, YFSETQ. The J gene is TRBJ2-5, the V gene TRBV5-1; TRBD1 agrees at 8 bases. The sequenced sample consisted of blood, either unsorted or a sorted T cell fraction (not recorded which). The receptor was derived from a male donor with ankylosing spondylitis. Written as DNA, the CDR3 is TGCGCCAGCAGCCCGACAGGGGACCAGACCCAGTACTTC. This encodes CASSPTGDQTQYF.